A single sample is the source of the 21 T cell receptor beta chains below, sequenced in a study of T cells after yellow fever vaccination. From the 5' RACE reads, TCRdb called clonotypes with MiXCR, one entry per CDR3 protein. Of around 320,000 distinct CDR3 sequences listed, around a tenth were seen once; the top ten hold approximately 3.3%. This specimen consisted of CD4+ T cells sorted from PBMCs, obtained 45 days after the yellow fever booster vaccination. The origin of the receptors is a man between 18 and 29 years old who received the YFV17D yellow fever vaccine.

The rearrangement links TRBV20-1 to TRBJ2-1, with D perhaps matching TRBD2 (6 bases). From germline, CDR1 is DFQATT and CDR2 SNEGSKA (reference sequence). This CDR3 region has 14 residues. V lost 3 bases and J 4 bases, leaving 13 bases between the germline ends. The CDR3 sequence is CSASRGGKYNEQFF. The CDR3, as DNA: TGCAGTGCTAGTAGGGGCGGGAAATACAATGAGCAGTTCTTC.

This clonotype was counted a few times. CDR3: CASSSGQPHRDTQYF. CDR3 DNA: TGTGCCAGCAGCTCCGGACAGCCGCATAGGGATACGCAGTATTTT. J is TRBJ2-3 and V is TRBV7-2, with D tentatively TRBD1 (6 bases). The V end lost 4 bases, the J end lost 6 bases, and 17 bases lay between the germline ends. Germline CDR1 SGHTA, CDR2 FQGNSA. The CDR3 spans 15 residues.

Many counts were recorded for this clonotype. This chain links TRBV9 with TRBJ2-3, with D perhaps assigned TRBD1 or TRBD2 (5 bases each). The CDR3 spans 14 residues. Germline V lookup: CDR1 SGDLS, CDR2 YYNGEE. Trimming took off 2 bases at V and 2 bases at J, with 9 bases between the two ends. CDR3 protein: CASSVGELTDTQYF. For the CDR3, the DNA is TGTGCCAGCAGCGTGGGGGAACTCACAGATACGCAGTATTTT.

This clonotype was detected only a few times. V is TRBV7-2 and J is TRBJ1-5, with D possibly matching TRBD1 (6 bases). The germline V gene has CDR1 SGHTA and CDR2 FQGNSA. The CDR3 loop spans 14 amino acids. V was clipped by 5 bases and J by 6 bases, with 14 bases between them. The CDR3 nucleotides read TGTGCCAGCAGCCCGTACAGGGAGGGTCAGCCCCAGCATTTT. Residues: CASSPYREGQPQHF.

Many counts were recorded for this clonotype. V gene TRBV6-5 combines with J gene TRBJ1-6, with D unresolved. CDR1 is MNHEY and CDR2 is SVGAGI in the germline V gene. The CDR3 is 12 residues long. V was shortened by 10 bases and J by 4 bases, with 8 bases between the two germline ends. The CDR3 bases are TGTGCCACCCGGGCGTATAATTCACCCCTCCACTTT. This codes for CATRAYNSPLHF.

This clonotype has more than one count but fewer than ten. V gene TRBV2 combines with J gene TRBJ2-3; 13 bases align to TRBD2. CDR1 is SNHLY and CDR2 is FYNNEI in the germline V gene. The V segment lost 6 bases and the J segment 4 bases; nucleotides outside the gene matches: 7. CDR3 length equals 16 residues. CDR3 residues: CASRLSTSGGADTQYF. In nucleotides, the CDR3 is TGTGCCAGCAGGCTGTCAACTAGCGGGGGGGCAGATACGCAGTATTTT.

The chain uses TRBV24-1 and TRBJ2-3, with D perhaps matching TRBD2 (6 bases). Trimming stripped 6 bases from V and 0 bases from J, with 9 bases between. CDR1 is KGHDR and CDR2 is SFDVKD in the germline V gene. This CDR3 is 14 amino acids long. The CDR3 DNA is TGTGCCACCAGTAACGGGGGAAGCACAGATACGCAGTATTTT. The encoded protein is CATSNGGSTDTQYF.

The rearrangement uses TRBV19 and TRBJ1-1; the D is unclear. V lost 3 bases and J lost 1, with 9 bases in between. The CDR3 has 14 amino acids. Germline lookup yields CDR1 LNHDA and CDR2 SQIVND (reference sequence). The CDR3 nucleotides read TGTGCCAGTAGTATTCCTCTGGGGAACACTGAAGCTTTCTTT. Its protein is CASSIPLGNTEAFF.

In this sample, this clonotype turned up many times. This chain's CDR3 is CASTTRGAPGNEQFF. CDR3 DNA sequence: TGTGCCAGCACCACGAGGGGGGCTCCCGGCAATGAGCAGTTCTTC. The V and J genes are TRBV9 and TRBJ2-1; D is possibly TRBD1 or TRBD2 (6 bases each). CDR1 and CDR2 (germline): SGDLS, YYNGEE. The CDR3 runs to 15 residues. Between the trimmed V and J ends, which lost 6 bases and 6 bases, there was a span of 19 bases.

The DNA of the CDR3 is TGTGCCAGCAGCCCAAGACGGGGCAGGCAGACTCATGCTGAAGCTTTCTTT. Its translation is CASSPRRGRQTHAEAFF. The J gene is TRBJ1-1, the V gene TRBV11-2, with D perhaps matching TRBD1 (5 bases). Trimming took 5 bases from V and 6 from J, leaving 25 bases between them. The germline gives CDR1 SGHAT, CDR2 FQNNGV. The CDR3 runs 17 residues.

The table lists this clonotype with a few counts. This sequence joins TRBV5-4 and TRBJ2-1, with 11 bases aligning to TRBD2. Trimming removed 4 bases from V and 8 bases from J; junction bases left unmatched: 11. From germline, CDR1 is SGHNT and CDR2 YYREEE (reference sequence). The CDR3 length is 16 residues. Written as DNA, the CDR3 is TGTGCCAGCAGCCCCCAGAATAGCGGGGGGGCCCATGAGCAGTTCTTC. Protein product: CASSPQNSGGAHEQFF.

In this sample, this clonotype turned up a few times. This rearrangement joins TRBV4-3 to TRBJ1-4; maybe TRBD1 (6 bases). Germline V CDR1 and CDR2: LGHNA, YSLEER. With 0 bases removed from V and 8 bases from J, the gap between germline ends came to 13 bases. The CDR3 covers 15 residues. CDR3 loop: CASSQDNRVGEKLFF. In DNA, the CDR3 is TGCGCCAGCAGCCAAGATAACAGGGTCGGAGAAAAACTGTTTTTT.

The CDR3 DNA is TGTGCCATCAGTGGGCTGGGACGCACAGATACGCAGTATTTT. This codes for CAISGLGRTDTQYF. The rearrangement joins TRBV10-3 to TRBJ2-3, with D tentatively TRBD1 or TRBD2 (5 bases each). The CDR3 is 14 amino acids. Between the trimmed V and J ends, which lost 4 bases and 1 base, there was a span of 9 bases. Germline V CDR1 and CDR2: ENHRY, SYGVKD.

V usage is TRBV5-6 and J usage is TRBJ1-1; D unclear. Germline CDR1 reads SGHDT; CDR2 reads YYEEEE. The CDR3 has 16 amino acids. Trimming stripped 0 bases from V and 0 bases from J, with 12 bases between. CDR3 DNA: TGTGCCAGCAGCTTGGACTTTGGGAGCATGAACACTGAAGCTTTCTTT. It translates to CASSLDFGSMNTEAFF.

This clonotype has only a few counts. The chain recombines TRBV4-3 with TRBJ2-3; TRBD2 matches 11 bases. After removal of 0 bases from V and 4 bases from J, the junction contained 3 bases not matched to a gene. From germline, CDR1 is LGHNA and CDR2 YSLEER. CDR3 length equals 16 residues. The CDR3 DNA follows: TGCGCCAGCAGCCAAGACGTAGCGGGGGGGCCAGATACGCAGTATTTT. Protein sequence: CASSQDVAGGPDTQYF.

The V gene is TRBV11-3, the J gene TRBJ2-3; D might be TRBD1 (5 bases). CDR3 length equals 13 residues. Germline CDR1 SGHNT, CDR2 YENEEA. V was cut by 5 bases and J by 1 base, with 7 bases left in between. The CDR3 DNA sequence: TGTGCCAGCAGCATGACAGGCACAGATACGCAGTATTTT. Protein product: CASSMTGTDTQYF.

This clonotype was seen more than once but under ten times. This chain uses TRBV6-4 with TRBJ2-7, with D perhaps matching TRBD1 (6 bases). V was cut by 4 bases and J by 2 bases, with 9 bases left in between. The CDR3 totals 13 residues. Looked up from germline, CDR1 is MRHNA and CDR2 is SNTAGT. CDR3 coding DNA: TGTGCCAGCAGTGGCCAGGGGCCCTACGAGCAGTACGTC. Translated: CASSGQGPYEQYV.

The chain carries TRBV4-1 and TRBJ1-6, with a possible D match to TRBD1 (6 bases). V was pared by 0 bases and J by 0 bases, with 15 bases between. The V gene's germline CDR1 is MGHRA and CDR2 YSYEKL. CDR3 length: 19 amino acids. DNA of the CDR3: TGCGCCAGCAGCCAAGAAGGGGGGACTGGGAGCTCCTATAATTCACCCCTCCACTTT. Amino acids: CASSQEGGTGSSYNSPLHF.

The rearrangement uses TRBV25-1 and TRBJ2-1; D may be TRBD1 (5 bases). The CDR3 runs to 14 residues. V was shortened by 3 bases and J by 8 bases, with 14 bases between the two germline ends. CDR1 MGHDK and CDR2 SYGVNS come from the germline V gene. The CDR3 bases are TGTGCCAGCAGTGATGGCAGGGCGCCTTATGAGCAGTTCTTC. This translates into CASSDGRAPYEQFF.

Ten or more counts support this clonotype. V and J are TRBV6-6 and TRBJ2-1; D uncertain. Per the germline V gene, CDR1 is MNHNY and CDR2 is SVGAGI (reference sequence). The V and J ends lost 6 bases and 8 bases respectively, with 14 bases between them. This CDR3 is built from 13 residues. The CDR3 sequence is CASSHRPTDEQFF. CDR3 DNA sequence: TGTGCCAGCAGCCATAGACCTACGGATGAGCAGTTCTTC.

The chain links TRBV6-2 or TRBV6-3 to TRBJ1-5; D ambiguous. V dropped 7 bases and J dropped 9 bases, with 13 bases sitting between them. Germline V CDR1 and CDR2: MNHEY, SVGEGT. The CDR3 length is 12 residues. This CDR3 is CASKYRGGPQHF. In DNA form, the CDR3 reads TGTGCCAGCAAGTACCGCGGAGGGCCCCAGCATTTT.